The entry that follows covers one T cell receptor (beta chain) sequence. Which antigen it targets is not known. The data originate from a study of control samples from healthy donors and cancer patients (dated by TCRdb to the early 2020s). The library was obtained by the immunoSEQ multiplex PCR assay. TCRdb stores this immuneACCESS table with in-frame sequences only. Part of the clones is absent; in the studies checked, under half of the shortfall reflects unresolved V genes, and no reason is known for the rest. This sample's listing comprises approximately 190,000 clones. Of the sample, more than 2% falls within the top ten clones. The sequence derives from a woman aged 25-40 years in good health. The material sequenced was blood.

CDR3 sequence: CASLGGGRFYGYTF. In nucleotide form, the sequence is TGTGCCAGTTTAGGGGGGGGCAGATTTTATGGCTACACCTTC. This chain is built from TRBV28 and TRBJ1-2, with a weak D call of TRBD1 (6 bases match). V is pared back by 9 bases and J by 5 bases, with 19 bases lying between the germline termini. The CDR3 sequence holds 14 residues, the cysteine and phenylalanine included. The DNA shown is the 42-base CDR3, in frame from base 1. Based on the germline V gene, the CDR1 and CDR2 sequences are MDHEN and SYDVKM.